What follows describes a single T cell receptor beta chain. Its antigen specificity is not known. Base qualities are not at hand, and no much larger clone is one base apart. Ficoll-Paque density gradient centrifugation was the method used to isolate PBMCs. TCRdb names Illumina NovaSeq 6000 as the instrument used. TCRalpha and TCRbeta cDNA libraries were constructed by 5'RACE with constant-segment primers, with sample barcodes and unique molecular identifiers being introduced. Trizol reagent was used to extract RNA from every sample. Amplification of the libraries took two PCR steps, and the second step added a second sample barcode plus Illumina TruSeq adapters. Sequencing of libraries was performed on an Illumina NovaSeq with 2 x 150 bp paired-end reads. In the source study's methods: The reads were demultiplexed and collapsed into UMI-guided consensus sequences using migec v1.2.7. Using mixcr v2.1.11, UMI consensuses were aligned to TRA and TRB V and J templates and then assembled into clonotypes. A clonotype was counted as expanded or contracted only if both edgeR and NoisET called the change significant, with noise models trained on biological replicates. For edgeR calls, the cutoffs were a false discovery rate-adjusted p below 0.01 and a log2 fold-change threshold of 1. As an exploratory analysis of dynamics, max-normalized trajectories of the 1000 most abundant clonotypes were examined by PCA with hierarchical clustering. The CD4 or CD8 phenotype of responding clones was assigned using the separately sequenced CD4+ and CD8+ repertoires. Clones were called with MiXCR by TCRdb after fastp trimmed the public reads at Q25, and only in-frame beta chains were retained. Entries are consolidated by CDR3 protein sequence, retaining the most common genes and DNA. The V and J calls were determined by TCRdb, not by the authors. The sample table contains 450,000 to 650,000 distinct CDR3 sequences; only one count was recorded for about a fifth of them. Clones ranked in the top ten supply around 8.4% of the sample.

These data come from a study of T-cell memory formation after mild COVID-19 (dated by TCRdb to about 2021). Regarding the research as a whole: TCR sequence clusters from the two donors were largely donor specific. T-cell clones expanding and contracting after mild COVID-19 in two donors were tracked by longitudinal TCRalpha and TCRbeta repertoire sequencing. Two young, previously healthy adult volunteers made up the cohort, one male and one female. General study outcomes and caveats: Some responding clones were detected in pre-infection memory, suggesting pre-existing cross-reactive memory T cells joined the SARS-CoV-2 response. Clones contracting from day 15 to 85 had balanced CD4/CD8 phenotypes, while a second wave expanding from day 15 to 37 was biased towards CD4+. Only two mild cases were covered in the study, and larger cohorts including severe cases with pre-infection samples were considered necessary. Contracting CD4+ clones turned up mainly in the CM and EM memory subsets, whereas EMRA was where CD8+ clones were enriched. SARS-CoV-2 specificity of the second-wave clones peaking on day 37 was not confirmed.

As encoded in the germline V gene (reference sequence), CDR1 is LGHDT while CDR2 is YNNKEL. V sheds 1 base and J sheds 0 bases, leaving 7 bases between their ends. The CDR3 starts with the cysteine, ends with the phenylalanine, and has 16 residues. Only CDR3 DNA is held: 48 bases, read in frame from base 1. Input material: PBMCs or a T cell subset sorted from them (not recorded which). The clonotype was recovered from an adult woman who had mild COVID-19 (a few samples of this study predate the infection). The sample titles of this study are shuffled in the database, so cell type and time point are left out; the donor was told from shared clones. The chain links TRBV3-1 with TRBJ2-6, with no confidently assigned D gene. The DNA sequence is as follows: TGTGCCAGCAGCCAAGGGGCGAGCTCTGGGGCCAACGTCCTGACTTTC. Its protein reads: CASSQGASSGANVLTF.